The present T cell receptor (beta chain) was sequenced within a study of neoadjuvant anti-PD-1 for oral cavity cancer. Overall study findings and caveats: Post-nivolumab, blood T cell clonality was significantly elevated in non-responders.

To note about this clone: The target antigen is unknown.

Germline CDR1 reads SGHTA; CDR2 reads FQGTGA. There are 13 residues in the CDR3. Trimming cost V 2 bases and J 4 bases; bases outside gene matches: 2. Clones were sequenced by immunoSEQ multiplex PCR, and TCRdb holds only the in-frame ones, with some missing. This sample carries tens of thousands of clones, more than 60% of them seen once, and the ten largest clones take 2% to 3%. The J gene is TRBJ2-7, the V gene TRBV7-3; TRBD2 agrees at 7 bases. This receptor was identified in a person aged 35-79 years with oral cavity squamous cell carcinoma. The material sequenced was PBMCs, taken before nivolumab (anti-PD-1) treatment. CDR3 loop: CASSLAGGYEQYF. The CDR3 DNA sequence: TGTGCCAGCAGCTTAGCCGGGGGGTACGAGCAGTACTTC.